Presented here are 2 T cell receptor beta chains from one specimen sequenced in a study of T cell responses to AZD1222 COVID-19 vaccine. Produced via immunoSEQ multiplex PCR; TCRdb's table is partial and in-frame only. Of 100,000 to 150,000 clones in the sample, 90% were seen once. The sequencing here drew on peripheral blood, taken on day 0 of AZD1222 vaccination. The receptors derive from an adult in good health.

The rearrangement uses TRBV5-1 and TRBJ1-6, with TRBD1 matching 7 bases. This CDR3 has 16 amino acids. V gave up 4 bases and J gave up 4 bases; unmatched junction bases: 8. Per germline, CDR1 SGHRS and CDR2 YFSETQ. Here the CDR3 DNA reads TGCGCCAGCAGCCCGGACAGGAGAATTTATAATTCACCCCTCCACTTT. Translation: CASSPDRRIYNSPLHF.

This chain joins TRBV19 and TRBJ1-2; the D gene is possibly TRBD1 (5 bases). The CDR3 is made up of 14 amino acids. Trimming took 7 bases from V and 0 from J, leaving 12 bases between them. CDR1 LNHDA and CDR2 SQIVND come from the germline V gene (reference sequence). The CDR3 here is CASMKGSANYGYTF. CDR3 nucleotide sequence: TGTGCCAGTATGAAGGGGAGCGCTAACTATGGCTACACCTTC.